This T cell receptor beta chain was identified during a study of blood T cell repertoires in COVID-19. Study summary: Both acute and convalescent COVID-19 samples were obtained from the United States, Italy and Spain. T cells, B-cell-depleted T cells, or PBMCs provided the cDNA or gDNA that served as material.

Trimming removed 8 bases from V and 5 bases from J, with 21 bases in between. Germline CDR1 MDHEN, CDR2 SYDVKM. This CDR3 region has 16 residues. Everyone who took part was about 18 to 90 years old, and they came from 24 US areas. Clinical history as reported by participants underpinned cohort assignment. The repertoire was sequenced with immunoSEQ multiplex PCR; TCRdb's copy has only in-frame clones and lacks some. The sample has around 220,000 clones, around 87% seen once. The V and J genes are TRBV28 and TRBJ2-2; D is possibly TRBD1 (5 bases). The sequence was obtained from a young woman with acute COVID-19. Sequencing used PBMCs or T cells enriched from blood (not recorded which). CDR3 in amino acids: CASVKDKGARTGELFF. The CDR3 DNA sequence: TGTGCCAGCGTCAAGGATAAAGGGGCGAGGACCGGGGAGCTGTTTTTT.